This T cell receptor beta chain was obtained from a study of regulatory T cells in long-lasting Graves disease. Noted time point: newly diagnosed GD, antithyroid drugs for less than 3 months. RNA isolated from PBMCs was used to make the TCR library. Relying on iRepertoire HTBI primers and Arm-PCR of CDR3 regions, the team built TCR beta libraries. Each CDR3 protein gets one entry after TCRdb re-called the multiplex PCR reads with MiXCR. The repertoire has some 600,000 distinct CDR3 sequences, about 15% of them found once; the top ten carry approximately 12%. Trimming cost V 6 bases and J 3 bases, with 15 bases left between them. Germline CDR1 is MNHEY and CDR2 is SMNVEV (reference sequence). The CDR3 is 15 residues long. This clonotype was seen more than once but under ten times. The same data also went into a second study, on T cells in Graves' hyperthyroidism and ophthalmopathy.

The source is a man younger than 30 with Graves disease. The V gene is TRBV27, the J gene TRBJ1-3; D remains ambiguous. The sample here was peripheral blood mononuclear cells (PBMCs), taken at new diagnosis, from a patient treated with antithyroid drugs. The CDR3, as DNA: TGTGCCAGCAGCGATAGCGGGAGTTTTGGAAACACCATATATTTT. The encoded protein is CASSDSGSFGNTIYF.